This T cell receptor beta chain was recorded in a study of cytomegalovirus exposure and HLA in healthy donors. With regard to this clone: Its specificity is unknown.

It was with 60 Vbeta and 13 Jbeta primers that the PCR ran. Libraries were prepared by immunoSEQ multiplex PCR; TCRdb keeps only in-frame clonotypes and omits some of them. The sample records over 50,000 clones, around 87% being singletons. Study-wide points: The presence/absence work took it that sequencing depth was about the same across donors.

Each of the donors was a healthy bone marrow donor. At sampling all donors were nominally healthy, likely with unrecorded immune exposures. From germline, CDR1 is SGHDT and CDR2 YYEEEE. This CDR3 region has 15 residues. V was clipped by 4 bases and J by 4 bases; unmatched bases: 7. Source material: PBMCs. The gene calls are TRBV5-6 and TRBJ2-2, with TRBD1 matching 7 bases. This TCR came from a man younger than 30 in good health and CMV-seronegative. The CDR3 DNA sequence: TGTGCCAGCAGCCCCTACGGGACAGTCACCGGGGAGCTGTTTTTT. Protein: CASSPYGTVTGELFF.